Described below is a single T cell receptor beta chain sequence and its context. Methods used by the authors: Reference gene primers were amplified, and this amplification served to estimate nucleated cell counts. Using immunoSEQ multiplex PCR, the repertoire was profiled, and TCRdb retains in-frame clones only, with some absent. D and trimming were read from the DNA, whereas the V and J calls and clone size are those reported in that table. This table holds 15,000 or so clones, 75% to 90% found once. This sample stems from a study of blood T cell repertoires in COVID-19. Study in general: T cells, B-cell-depleted T cells, or PBMCs provided the cDNA or gDNA that served as material.

With 7 bases clipped from V and 8 bases from J, the junction kept 8 bases outside the gene matches. Looked up from germline, CDR1 is LGHDT and CDR2 is YNNKEL (reference sequence). The CDR3 has 14 residues. The source of this sequence is a human donor in a cohort sampled during active COVID-19. The chain joins TRBV3-1 (or the pseudogene TRBV3-2) to TRBJ1-6; 7 positions agree with TRBD1. Sequencing was performed on peripheral blood. CDR3 residues: CASTTGQRDSPLHF. The CDR3, as DNA: TGTGCCAGCACCACGGGACAGCGGGATTCACCCCTCCACTTT.